This T cell receptor beta chain is from a study of blood T cell repertoires in COVID-19. About the research overall: COVID-19 samples from acute and convalescent phases originated in the United States, Italy and Spain.

CDR3 length: 13 amino acids. Trimming left V 0 bases short and J 5 bases short, with 7 bases between. The germline gives CDR1 SGHDN, CDR2 FVKESK. TCRdb's copy holds only in-frame clones and misses some; the assay was immunoSEQ multiplex PCR. This sample has about 480,000 clones, with around 89% found just once. Sequenced sample: peripheral blood. The V gene is TRBV14, the J gene TRBJ1-1, with D unclear. This clonotype was obtained from a woman aged 50 to 60 with COVID-19, enrolled during active disease. The chain's CDR3 is CASSQERRTEAFF. CDR3 coding DNA: TGTGCCAGCAGCCAAGAACGTCGGACTGAAGCTTTCTTT.